The clone carrying this T cell receptor (beta chain) showed up many times. What it binds is unknown. The data belong to a study of CD8+CD57+ T cells in acquired aplastic anemia. About the study: Sorted CD4+ and CD8+ cell DNA averaged approximately 3 ug. As sequenced from healthy donors, CD4+ cells averaged about 11 million reads. Findings and limits, study-wide: Patients were compared with controls for CD8+ Simpson's diversity, and no significant difference emerged. In common between the patients and the controls were nearly 30 CD8+ CDR3 sequences.

The template for TCR beta VDJ and CDR3 sequence profiling was genomic DNA. TCRdb re-called the reads through MiXCR, storing one row per CDR3 protein. The sample lists 180,000 or so distinct CDR3 sequences; about 47% were seen once. The CDR3 sequence is 17 residues long. The V gene end was trimmed by 6 bases and the J gene end by 7 bases; junction bases not matched to a gene: 13. Looked up from germline, CDR1 is SGHKS and CDR2 is YYEKEE (reference sequence). The material sequenced was sorted CD4+, CD8+, or CD8+CD57+ T cells (not recorded which) from PBMCs. This clonotype originated in a human donor in good health. V is TRBV5-5 and J is TRBJ2-1; 13 bases are a match to TRBD2. As DNA, the CDR3 is TGTGCCAGCACCCTGGGACTAGCGGGGCTCCCTTCGAATGAGCAGTTCTTC. This gives the protein CASTLGLAGLPSNEQFF.